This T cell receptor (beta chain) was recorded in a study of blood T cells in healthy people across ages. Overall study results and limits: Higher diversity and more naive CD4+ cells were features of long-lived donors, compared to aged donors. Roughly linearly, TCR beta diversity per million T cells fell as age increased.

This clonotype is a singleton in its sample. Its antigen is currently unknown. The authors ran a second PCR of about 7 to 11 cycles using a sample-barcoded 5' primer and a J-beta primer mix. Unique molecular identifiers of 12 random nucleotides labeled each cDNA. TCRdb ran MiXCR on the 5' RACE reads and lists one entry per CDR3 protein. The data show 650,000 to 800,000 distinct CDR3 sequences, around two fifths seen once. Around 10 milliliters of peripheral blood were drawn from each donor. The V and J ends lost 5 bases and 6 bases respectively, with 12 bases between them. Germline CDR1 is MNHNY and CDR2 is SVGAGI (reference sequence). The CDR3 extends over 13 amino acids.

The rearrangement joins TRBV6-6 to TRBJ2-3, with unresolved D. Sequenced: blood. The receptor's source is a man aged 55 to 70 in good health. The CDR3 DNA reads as TGTGCCAGCAGTCCCGGGTCAGTCGATACGCAGTATTTT. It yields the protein CASSPGSVDTQYF.